These 30 T cell receptor beta chains originate from one sample sequenced in a study of cytomegalovirus exposure and HLA in healthy donors. The PCR used 60 Vbeta and 13 Jbeta primers. Data came from immunoSEQ multiplex PCR; TCRdb stores just in-frame clones and leaves some out. This sample's table has approximately 42,000 clones. Sample: PBMCs. The receptors derive from a male donor in good health and CMV-seronegative.

CDR3 sequence (DNA): TGTGCCAGCTCACCATCACGGGACTTCAAAGCTTTCTTT. Protein sequence: CASSPSRDFKAFF. The chain recombines TRBV18 with TRBJ1-1, with a possible D match to TRBD1 (5 bases). V gave up 2 bases and J gave up 9 bases, with 13 bases separating them. Per germline, CDR1 KGHSH and CDR2 LQKENI. The CDR3 spans 13 residues.

The V gene is TRBV18, the J gene TRBJ2-5; possibly TRBD2 for D (5 bases). V was cut by 6 bases and J by 4 bases, with 12 bases left in between. CDR3 length: 13 amino acids. Germline V lookup: CDR1 KGHSH, CDR2 LQKENI. The DNA for the CDR3 is TGTGCCAGCTCGGGAGATATTGTAGAGACCCAGTACTTC. This codes for CASSGDIVETQYF.

This sequence joins TRBV2 and TRBJ2-3, with TRBD2 identical over 7 bases. CDR3 length: 15 residues. After removal of 2 bases from V and 4 bases from J, the junction contained 6 bases not matched to a gene. The germline gives CDR1 SNHLY, CDR2 FYNNEI. This CDR3 reads CASSEWASGSDTQYF. In DNA form, the CDR3 reads TGTGCCAGCAGTGAATGGGCTAGCGGTTCAGATACGCAGTATTTT.

The chain combines TRBV27 with TRBJ2-1; 10 bases agree with TRBD1. V shed 8 bases and J 7 bases; nucleotides not matched to a gene: 2. The germline V gene has CDR1 MNHEY and CDR2 SMNVEV (reference sequence). The CDR3 is 12 residues long. CDR3 protein: CASWTGGNEQFF. The CDR3 region has the DNA TGTGCCAGCTGGACAGGGGGAAATGAGCAGTTCTTC.

The CDR3 spells CASSAYNPGEKLFF. The CDR3 coding sequence is TGTGCCAGCTCAGCATATAACCCCGGTGAAAAACTGTTTTTT. The chain uses TRBV18 and TRBJ1-4; D uncertain. With 5 bases removed from V and 7 bases from J, the gap between germline ends came to 14 bases. The CDR3 sequence is 14 residues long. CDR1 KGHSH and CDR2 LQKENI come from the germline V gene.

The chain couples TRBV7-6 to TRBJ2-6, with D perhaps TRBD1 (5 bases). This CDR3 is 14 amino acids long. The germline V gene encodes CDR1 SGHVS and CDR2 FNYEAQ. V lost 5 bases, J lost 1 base, and 6 bases lay in between. The CDR3 reads CASSQGSGANVLTF. CDR3 in DNA: TGTGCCAGCAGCCAGGGTTCTGGGGCCAACGTCCTGACTTTC.

J is TRBJ2-1 and V is TRBV9, with 8 bases identical to TRBD2. The CDR3 contains 17 residues. Per the germline V gene, CDR1 is SGDLS and CDR2 is YYNGEE. V gave up 3 bases and J gave up 2 bases; unmatched junction bases: 10. CDR3 amino acids: CASSGKTSAIPYNEQFF. CDR3 in DNA: TGTGCCAGCAGCGGGAAGACTAGCGCCATACCCTACAATGAGCAGTTCTTC. The full variable domain, rest sourced from reference TRBV9 and TRBJ2-1, is DSGVTQTPKHLITATGQRVTLRCSPRSGDLSVYWYQQSLDQGLQFLIQYYNGEERAKGNILERFSAQQFPDLHSELNLSSLELGDSALYFCASSGKTSAIPYNEQFFGPGTRLTVL.

The CDR3 protein is CASSLGRAGGDGYTF. The CDR3, as DNA: TGTGCCAGCAGTTTAGGGCGTGCAGGGGGCGATGGCTACACCTTC. The V and J genes are TRBV28 and TRBJ1-2; TRBD1 matches 8 bases. The ends lost 2 bases at V and 6 bases at J; junction bases unmatched: 8. The CDR3 consists of 15 residues. Germline V gene sequence: CDR1 MDHEN, CDR2 SYDVKM.

CDR3 region: CASAYFSGSNTDTQYF. The CDR3 nucleotides read TGTGCTAGTGCCTATTTTAGCGGGAGTAACACAGATACGCAGTATTTT. The gene calls are TRBV12-5 and TRBJ2-3; 9 bases line up with TRBD2. The trim removed 7 bases at V and 2 bases at J, leaving 10 bases unmatched. CDR1 and CDR2 from the germline V gene are LGHNT and FRNRAP. This CDR3 has 16 residues.

The rearrangement links TRBV15 to TRBJ2-3; the D gene is possibly TRBD2 (6 bases). This CDR3 comprises 16 residues. The V gene's germline CDR1 is LNHNV and CDR2 YYDKDF (reference sequence). Deletions cut 1 base from V and 0 bases from J, with 11 bases between. The CDR3 region has the DNA TGTGCCACCAGCAGAGGTCGGGGACTGAGCACAGATACGCAGTATTTT. Residues: CATSRGRGLSTDTQYF.

The rearrangement uses TRBV19 and TRBJ2-3; 13 bases agree with TRBD2. The germline gives CDR1 LNHDA, CDR2 SQIVND (reference sequence). CDR3 size: 14 residues. Germline trimming cut 8 bases from V and 4 bases from J; bases unmatched to any gene: 3. The CDR3 DNA sequence: TGTGCCAGTCGGACTAGCGGGAGCGCAGATACGCAGTATTTT. Protein: CASRTSGSADTQYF. Full variable domain (rest looked up from reference TRBV19 and TRBJ2-3): DGGITQSPKYLFRKEGQNVTLSCEQNLNHDAMYWYRQDPGQGLRLIYYSQIVNDFQKGDIAEGYSVSREKKESFPLTVTSAQKNPTAFYLCASRTSGSADTQYFGPGTRLTVL.

In DNA, the CDR3 is TGTGCCAGCAGCTTTTTACCAGGGGCGGACACTGAAGCTTTCTTT. This encodes CASSFLPGADTEAFF. The chain couples TRBV11-2 to TRBJ1-1, with a weak D call TRBD1 (6 bases). Germline assignment: CDR1 SGHAT and CDR2 FQNNGV. The CDR3 is 15 amino acids. Trimming took 3 bases from V and 3 from J, leaving 14 bases between them.

The V call is TRBV18, the J call TRBJ1-1, with D possibly being TRBD1 (5 bases). Germline V gene data show CDR1 as KGHSH and CDR2 as LQKENI. The CDR3 runs 13 residues. The ends were cut back, 6 bases at V and 2 bases at J, with 10 bases in the middle. The CDR3 sequence is CASSWDFNTEAFF. Here the CDR3 DNA reads TGTGCCAGCTCGTGGGACTTCAACACTGAAGCTTTCTTT.

A note on this clone: No conserved phenylalanine or tryptophan ends this CDR3, so it is likely a read error. The chain uses TRBV4-1 and TRBJ1-1, with a weak D call TRBD1 (6 bases). Germline-derived CDR1 and CDR2 are MGHRA and YSYEKL. Trimming left V 0 bases short and J 1 base short, with 15 bases between. The CDR3 runs to 17 residues. The CDR3 spells CASSQEGGTFSNTEAFL. The CDR3 DNA follows: TGCGCCAGCAGCCAAGAAGGGGGAACCTTTTCGAACACTGAAGCTTTCCTT.

CDR3 loop: CASSSAVAITEAFF. The DNA of the CDR3 is TGTGCCAGCAGCTCCGCGGTTGCGATCACTGAAGCTTTCTTT. The V gene is TRBV7-2, the J gene TRBJ1-1; no definite D call. The ends were cut back, 4 bases at V and 4 bases at J, with 13 bases in the middle. This CDR3 region has 14 residues. Germline CDR1 SGHTA, CDR2 FQGNSA. Combining the CDR3 with reference TRBV7-2 and TRBJ1-1 gives the whole variable domain GAGVSQSPSNKVTEKGKDVELRCDPISGHTALYWYRQSLGQGLEFLIYFQGNSAPDKSGLPSDRFSAERTGGSVSTLTIQRTQQEDSAVYLCASSSAVAITEAFFGQGTRLTVV.

The V and J genes are TRBV6-5 and TRBJ2-5, with TRBD1 matching over 7 bases. The J call may be incorrect, as the DNA end agrees better with TRBJ2-7. This CDR3 region has 15 residues. Germline V gene data show CDR1 as MNHEY and CDR2 as SVGAGI. The CDR3 region is CASSYSRQGSGEQYF. The CDR3 DNA reads TGTGCCAGCAGTTATTCTCGACAGGGAAGCGGCGAGCAGTACTTC.

The genes are TRBV27 and TRBJ2-7, with 12 bases matching TRBD2. Germline loops: CDR1 MNHEY, CDR2 SMNVEV (reference sequence). The CDR3 spans 15 residues. V dropped 7 bases and J dropped 2; count of bases not matched to a gene: 6. DNA for the CDR3: TGTGCCAGCAAGCGGACTAGCGGGGCCACCTACGAGCAGTACTTC. Protein: CASKRTSGATYEQYF.

The V gene is TRBV7-9, the J gene TRBJ1-5; no clear D gene. Germline V lookup: CDR1 SEHNR, CDR2 FQNEAQ (reference sequence). The CDR3 is 13 amino acids. V lost 7 bases and J lost 6, with 13 bases in between. DNA of the CDR3: TGTGCCAGCACCCATTCCCTAGGTCAGCCCCAGCATTTT. Its protein is CASTHSLGQPQHF.

The chain recombines TRBV25-1 with TRBJ2-3, with D unresolved. Germline loops: CDR1 MGHDK, CDR2 SYGVNS. The CDR3 covers 13 residues. V shed 5 bases and J shed 1 base, with 7 bases lying between them. CDR3 residues: CASSLQGTDTQYF. In DNA form, the CDR3 reads TGTGCCAGCAGTCTGCAGGGCACAGATACGCAGTATTTT.

V gene TRBV6-5 combines with J gene TRBJ1-1; tentatively, D is TRBD1 (6 bases). V shed 2 bases and J shed 5 bases, with 9 bases lying between them. The length of the CDR3 is 13 residues. CDR1 and CDR2 from the germline V gene are MNHEY and SVGAGI. The CDR3 reads CASSYKGGTEAFF. The CDR3 DNA follows: TGTGCCAGCAGTTACAAGGGGGGGACTGAAGCTTTCTTT.

The V and J genes are TRBV9 and TRBJ2-1, with 11 bases aligning to TRBD1. The CDR3 loop spans 14 amino acids. Germline assignment: CDR1 SGDLS and CDR2 YYNGEE. The ends lost 8 bases at V and 6 bases at J; junction bases unmatched: 7. The CDR3 DNA reads TGTGCCAGTGGGGGGACAGGGGGGGTCAATGAGCAGTTCTTC. Protein: CASGGTGGVNEQFF.

The chain employs TRBV7-2 and TRBJ2-7; D possibly corresponds to TRBD1 (5 bases). Germline CDR1 SGHTA, CDR2 FQGNSA. This CDR3 is 14 amino acids long. Trimming cost V 3 bases and J 0 bases, with 9 bases left between them. In DNA form, the CDR3 reads TGTGCCAGCAGCTTGGGGCTGCGCTCCTACGAGCAGTACTTC. Translated: CASSLGLRSYEQYF. Using reference TRBV7-2 and TRBJ2-7 for the parts outside the CDR3, the full variable domain is GAGVSQSPSNKVTEKGKDVELRCDPISGHTALYWYRQSLGQGLEFLIYFQGNSAPDKSGLPSDRFSAERTGGSVSTLTIQRTQQEDSAVYLCASSLGLRSYEQYFGPGTRLTVT.

The chain employs TRBV14 and TRBJ2-5; 10 positions match TRBD2. Germline assignment: CDR1 SGHDN and CDR2 FVKESK. V shed 0 bases, J shed 1 base, and the junction held 5 bases outside the gene matches. The CDR3 is 17 residues long. CDR3: CASSQEASGSFQETQYF. The CDR3 DNA is TGTGCCAGCAGCCAAGAAGCTAGCGGGAGCTTCCAAGAGACCCAGTACTTC.

The chain links TRBV5-1 to TRBJ2-3; TRBD2 aligns across 9 bases. Germline V gene lookup returns CDR1 SGHRS and CDR2 YFSETQ. Trimming cost V 7 bases and J 5 bases; bases outside gene matches: 11. The CDR3 runs 15 residues. The DNA for the CDR3 is TGCGCCAGCTGGCGCGGTAGCGGGAGTGGAGATACGCAGTATTTT. It translates to CASWRGSGSGDTQYF.

V is TRBV4-1 and J is TRBJ2-6; 13 positions match TRBD2. Per the germline V gene, CDR1 is MGHRA and CDR2 is YSYEKL. Trimming cost V 4 bases and J 4 bases; bases outside gene matches: 7. The CDR3 length is 18 residues. For the CDR3, the DNA is TGCGCCAGCAGCCGATCCGGACTAGCGGGAGCAGGGGCCAACGTCCTGACTTTC. This codes for CASSRSGLAGAGANVLTF.

The V and J genes are TRBV4-1 and TRBJ1-6; TRBD1 matches at 7 bases. The CDR3 has 16 amino acids. Germline V gene lookup returns CDR1 MGHRA and CDR2 YSYEKL. J was trimmed by 8 bases and V by 1 base; bases with no gene match: 8. The CDR3 spells CASSQAGGPVDSPLHF. For the CDR3, the DNA is TGCGCCAGCAGCCAAGCAGGGGGGCCGGTGGATTCACCCCTCCACTTT.

Regarding this clone: Its ends do not fully match the called genes, so a read error is possible. The chain has TRBV7-7 and TRBJ2-3, with a weak D call TRBD2 (6 bases). The CDR3 is 13 amino acids. Germline CDR1 reads SSHAT; CDR2 reads FNYEAQ (reference sequence). CDR3 residues: CASSLAEADTQYF. CDR3 nucleotide sequence: TGTGCTAGCAGCTTAGCGGAGGCGGATACGCAGTATTTT.

The chain links TRBV2 to TRBJ1-6, with D possibly matching TRBD1 (5 bases). Germline V gene lookup returns CDR1 SNHLY and CDR2 FYNNEI. The V and J ends lost 6 bases and 7 bases respectively, with 10 bases between them. The CDR3 has 13 residues. CDR3 residues: CASRGQRNSPLHF. The CDR3 region has the DNA TGTGCCAGCAGGGGGCAGAGAAATTCACCCCTCCACTTT. The full variable domain, with the rest looked up from reference TRBV2 and TRBJ1-6, is EPEVTQTPSHQVTQMGQEVILRCVPISNHLYFYWYRQILGQKVEFLVSFYNNEISEKSEIFDDQFSVERPDGSNFTLKIRSTKLEDSAMYFCASRGQRNSPLHFGNGTRLTVT.

The V call is TRBV11-2, the J call TRBJ1-2, with a tentative D call TRBD1 (6 bases). V lost 4 bases and J lost 4, with 19 bases in between. This CDR3 region has 16 residues. Germline lookup yields CDR1 SGHAT and CDR2 FQNNGV. CDR3 DNA sequence: TGTGCCAGCAGCTGGAGGGGGGGAGCTAGAAGCTATGGCTACACCTTC. Its protein is CASSWRGGARSYGYTF.

This chain connects TRBV7-9 to TRBJ2-5, with a weak D call TRBD2 (6 bases). Gene TRBJ2-7 matches the end of the DNA better, so the J call may be wrong. This CDR3 has 16 amino acids. Germline CDR1 SEHNR, CDR2 FQNEAQ (reference sequence). CDR3 sequence reads: CASSPEGRTISNEQYF. DNA of the CDR3: TGTGCCAGCAGCCCCGAGGGGAGGACTATTAGCAACGAGCAGTACTTC.